The 8 T cell receptor beta chains below were found in one sample sequenced in a study of cytomegalovirus exposure and HLA in healthy donors. 13 Jbeta primers and 60 Vbeta primers were used for the PCR. The table came from immunoSEQ multiplex PCR; TCRdb's copy has only in-frame clones and leaves some out. The sample shows roughly 120,000 clones, around four fifths of them seen only once. Sequencing was done on a sample of PBMCs. All receptors come from a woman aged 55-70 years in good health and CMV-seropositive.

This clone has a single count. The chain employs TRBV6-1 and TRBJ1-1; no clear D gene. CDR3 size: 13 residues. Germline CDR1 and CDR2: MNHNS and SASEGT. Trimming took off 6 bases at V and 6 bases at J, with 14 bases between the two ends. The CDR3 here is CASRLVTTSEAFF. The CDR3 DNA sequence: TGTGCCAGCAGACTCGTAACCACCTCTGAAGCTTTCTTT.

V gene TRBV27 combines with J gene TRBJ1-2; D ambiguous. V was trimmed by 0 bases and J by 2 bases, leaving 10 bases between them. Per germline, CDR1 MNHEY and CDR2 SMNVEV (reference sequence). This CDR3 has 15 residues. The CDR3 sequence is CASSLSNIANYGYTF. The CDR3 bases are TGTGCCAGCAGTTTATCTAACATAGCGAACTATGGCTACACCTTC.

The chain combines TRBV18 with TRBJ1-5, with 10 positions matching TRBD1. Trimming cost V 0 bases and J 2 bases; bases outside gene matches: 10. The CDR3 spans 19 residues. Looked up from germline, CDR1 is KGHSH and CDR2 is LQKENI. CDR3: CASSPPRDRGPWGNQPQHF. CDR3 coding DNA: TGTGCCAGCTCACCACCCCGGGACAGGGGCCCTTGGGGCAATCAGCCCCAGCATTTT.

The V call is TRBV11-3, the J call TRBJ2-1; D may be TRBD2 (5 bases). The CDR3 runs to 13 residues. Per the germline V gene, CDR1 is SGHNT and CDR2 is YENEEA. Between the trimmed V and J ends, which lost 5 bases and 8 bases, there was a span of 13 bases. The CDR3 here is CASSLGSMYEQFF. In DNA, the CDR3 is TGTGCCAGCAGCCTAGGGAGTATGTATGAGCAGTTCTTC. Complete variable domain (other parts from reference TRBV11-3 and TRBJ2-1): EAGVVQSPRYKIIEKKQPVAFWCNPISGHNTLYWYLQNLGQGPELLIRYENEEAVDDSQLPKDRFSAERLKGVDSTLKIQPAELGDSAVYLCASSLGSMYEQFFGPGTRLTVL.

The chain joins TRBV15 to TRBJ2-2, with TRBD2 identical over 9 bases. The CDR3 length is 17 residues. V was pared by 0 bases and J by 4 bases, with 6 bases of the junction left unmatched. CDR1 is LNHNV, CDR2 YYDKDF, per germline (reference sequence). The CDR3 DNA reads as TGTGCCACCAGCAGAGATCTGGGCGGGGGGGTCACCGGGGAGCTGTTTTTT. It encodes CATSRDLGGGVTGELFF.

The chain couples TRBV7-9 to TRBJ1-6, with TRBD1 identical over 9 bases. Germline V CDR1 and CDR2: SEHNR, FQNEAQ (reference sequence). The CDR3 covers 14 residues. V lost 5 bases to trimming and J lost 12 bases; unmatched junction nucleotides: 8. The CDR3 DNA is TGTGCCAGCAGCCCAGGACAGGGGTCTATACCCCTCCACTTT. It is translated as CASSPGQGSIPLHF.

The rearrangement links TRBV9 to TRBJ2-7; 10 bases agree with TRBD2. The CDR3 is 15 residues long. The ends lost 4 bases at V and 2 bases at J; junction bases unmatched: 6. Per the germline V gene, CDR1 is SGDLS and CDR2 is YYNGEE. CDR3 region: CASSSGLADTYEQYF. The CDR3 DNA sequence: TGTGCCAGCAGCTCAGGACTAGCGGATACCTACGAGCAGTACTTC.

V usage is TRBV6-1 and J usage is TRBJ1-5; D unresolved. The CDR3 has 13 amino acids. V was shortened by 9 bases and J by 4 bases, with 13 bases between the two germline ends. Germline-derived CDR1 and CDR2 are MNHNS and SASEGT. This CDR3 is CASKQVINQPQHF. In nucleotides, the CDR3 is TGTGCCAGTAAGCAGGTAATTAATCAGCCCCAGCATTTT.